The next 8 T cell receptor beta chains were all read from a single sample in a study of T cell changes during pregnancy in multiple sclerosis. Profiled with immunoSEQ multiplex PCR; TCRdb holds only in-frame clones, not every one. This table has approximately 100,000 clones, approximately 92% appearing once. This specimen was peripheral blood, taken in the first trimester of pregnancy. All receptors derive from a female donor with multiple sclerosis, enrolled in a pregnancy study.

Only a few counts were recorded for this clone. The gene calls are TRBV4-1 and TRBJ1-2; D gene ambiguous. The CDR3 sequence is 14 residues long. Germline CDR1 reads MGHRA; CDR2 reads YSYEKL. Trimming shortened V by 0 bases and J by 5 bases, and 10 bases separated the two germline ends. Written as DNA, the CDR3 is TGCGCCAGCAGCCAAGATCTAGAGGAGTATGGCTACACCTTC. Residues: CASSQDLEEYGYTF.

The CDR3 here is CASSPPSRGQLNSPLHF. The CDR3 region has the DNA TGTGCCAGCTCACCCCCATCCAGGGGACAGCTTAATTCACCCCTCCACTTT. This chain joins TRBV18 and TRBJ1-6; 7 bases match TRBD1. Germline CDR1 KGHSH, CDR2 LQKENI. V dropped 3 bases and J dropped 6; count of bases not matched to a gene: 11. The CDR3 has 17 residues.

This chain connects TRBV7-9 to TRBJ1-3; TRBD1 matches 7 bases. J gave up 10 bases and V 0 bases, and 6 bases lay outside the gene matches. Germline CDR1 is SEHNR and CDR2 is FQNEAQ (reference sequence). CDR3 length: 14 residues. In DNA form, the CDR3 reads TGTGCCAGCAGCTTAGCGACAGGGACGGGAACCATATATTTT. It yields the protein CASSLATGTGTIYF.

This clone was observed once. The rearrangement joins TRBV7-2 to TRBJ2-1; D is possibly TRBD1 (5 bases). Trimming removed 5 bases from V and 7 bases from J, with 9 bases in between. The germline CDR1 and CDR2 sequences are SGHTA and FQGNSA. The CDR3 sequence is 12 residues long. CDR3 region: CASSIQVNEQFF. The DNA for the CDR3 is TGTGCCAGCAGCATACAGGTAAATGAGCAGTTCTTC. Drawing the rest from reference TRBV7-2 and TRBJ2-1, the complete variable domain is GAGVSQSPSNKVTEKGKDVELRCDPISGHTALYWYRQSLGQGLEFLIYFQGNSAPDKSGLPSDRFSAERTGGSVSTLTIQRTQQEDSAVYLCASSIQVNEQFFGPGTRLTVL.

The chain uses TRBV18 and TRBJ2-3; maybe TRBD2 (6 bases). CDR3 length equals 16 residues. The V end lost 3 bases, the J end lost 2 bases, and 15 bases lay between the germline ends. Germline assignment: CDR1 KGHSH and CDR2 LQKENI. CDR3 sequence (DNA): TGTGCCAGCTCACCCTGGTTTGGCGGGAACACAGATACGCAGTATTTT. Its protein product is CASSPWFGGNTDTQYF.

V gene TRBV6-6 combines with J gene TRBJ2-3, with D tentatively TRBD2 (7 bases). Germline V gene lookup returns CDR1 MNHNY and CDR2 SVGAGI (reference sequence). CDR3 length: 15 residues. Trimming pared 6 bases from V and 6 bases from J, leaving 19 bases between. CDR3 amino acids: CASSPRGGVRDTQYF. The CDR3 DNA reads as TGTGCCAGCAGCCCTAGGGGGGGGGTCCGCGATACGCAGTATTTT.

This clone has only one observation. V is TRBV5-1 and J is TRBJ1-2, with TRBD1 matching 10 bases. The CDR3 totals 15 residues. Germline V gene data show CDR1 as SGHRS and CDR2 as YFSETQ. V shed 2 bases and J 4 bases; nucleotides not matched to a gene: 5. CDR3 sequence reads: CASSFLGQGFYGYTF. In DNA, the CDR3 is TGCGCCAGCAGCTTCCTGGGACAGGGGTTCTATGGCTACACCTTC.

This rearrangement joins TRBV7-2 to TRBJ1-2, with a tentative D call TRBD1 (6 bases). Germline V lookup: CDR1 SGHTA, CDR2 FQGNSA. V lost 4 bases and J 4 bases, leaving 13 bases between the germline ends. The CDR3 covers 14 residues. The DNA for the CDR3 is TGTGCCAGCAGCTCATCAGGGGTGGGCTATGGCTACACCTTC. Amino acid sequence: CASSSSGVGYGYTF.